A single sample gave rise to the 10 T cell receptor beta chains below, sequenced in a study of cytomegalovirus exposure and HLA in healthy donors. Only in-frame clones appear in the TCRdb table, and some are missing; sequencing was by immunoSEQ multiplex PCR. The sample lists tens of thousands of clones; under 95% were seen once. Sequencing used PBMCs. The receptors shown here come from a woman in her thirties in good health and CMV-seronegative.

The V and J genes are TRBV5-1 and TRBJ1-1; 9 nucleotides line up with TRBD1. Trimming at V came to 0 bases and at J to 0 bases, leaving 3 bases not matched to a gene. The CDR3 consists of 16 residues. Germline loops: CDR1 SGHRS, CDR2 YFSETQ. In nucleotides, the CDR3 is TGCGCCAGCAGCTTGGGGACAGGGGCCATGAACACTGAAGCTTTCTTT. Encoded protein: CASSLGTGAMNTEAFF.

The CDR3 DNA sequence: TGTGCCAGCAGTGAGTCCAGGGGGCCCGGGGAGCTGTTTTTT. This translates into CASSESRGPGELFF. V and J are TRBV6-1 and TRBJ2-2, with TRBD1 matching over 8 bases. CDR1 MNHNS and CDR2 SASEGT come from the germline V gene. This CDR3 contains 14 residues. V trimming: 3 bases; J trimming: 6 bases; junction bases outside the gene matches: 3.

CDR3 sequence reads: CASSYSRQSPYTF. CDR3 bases: TGTGCCAGCAGTTACTCTAGACAGTCACCCTACACCTTC. The chain joins TRBV6-5 to TRBJ1-2; D is possibly TRBD1 (5 bases). The V gene lost 0 bases and the J gene lost 10 bases, with 12 bases spanning the gap. The germline V gene has CDR1 MNHEY and CDR2 SVGAGI. The CDR3 contains 13 residues.

The DNA for the CDR3 is TGTGCCAGCAGCCTGGGACAGGGGGGTAGGGTGGACGAGCAGTACTTC. Its protein is CASSLGQGGRVDEQYF. The chain links TRBV4-2 to TRBJ2-7; 11 bases are shared with TRBD1. V gave up 4 bases and J gave up 5 bases; unmatched junction bases: 10. This CDR3 has 16 residues. Germline lookup yields CDR1 LGHNA and CDR2 YNFKEQ.

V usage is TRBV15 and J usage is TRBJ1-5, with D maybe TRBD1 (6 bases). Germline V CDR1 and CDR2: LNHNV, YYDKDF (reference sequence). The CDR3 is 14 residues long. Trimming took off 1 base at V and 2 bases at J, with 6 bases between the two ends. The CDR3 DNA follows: TGTGCCACCAGCAGAGGACAGGGCAATCAGCCCCAGCATTTT. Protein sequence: CATSRGQGNQPQHF.

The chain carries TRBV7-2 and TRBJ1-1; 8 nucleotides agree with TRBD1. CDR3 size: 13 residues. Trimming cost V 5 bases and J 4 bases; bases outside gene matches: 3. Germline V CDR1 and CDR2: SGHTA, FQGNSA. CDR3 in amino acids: CASSKDRATEAFF. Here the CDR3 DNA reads TGTGCCAGCAGCAAGGACAGGGCCACTGAAGCTTTCTTT.

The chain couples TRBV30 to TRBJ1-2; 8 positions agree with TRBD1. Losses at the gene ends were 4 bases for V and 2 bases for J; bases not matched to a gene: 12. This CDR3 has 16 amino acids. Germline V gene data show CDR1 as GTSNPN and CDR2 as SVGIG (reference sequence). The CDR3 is CAWIRVRDRRNYGYTF. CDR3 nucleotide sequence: TGTGCCTGGATCCGTGTCCGGGACAGGAGGAACTATGGCTACACCTTC.

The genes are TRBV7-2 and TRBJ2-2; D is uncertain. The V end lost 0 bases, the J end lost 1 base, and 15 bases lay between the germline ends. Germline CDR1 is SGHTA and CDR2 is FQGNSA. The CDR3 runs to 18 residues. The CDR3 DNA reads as TGTGCCAGCAGCTTAGCCGGTCTGCAGGCTTTGAACACCGGGGAGCTGTTTTTT. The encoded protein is CASSLAGLQALNTGELFF.

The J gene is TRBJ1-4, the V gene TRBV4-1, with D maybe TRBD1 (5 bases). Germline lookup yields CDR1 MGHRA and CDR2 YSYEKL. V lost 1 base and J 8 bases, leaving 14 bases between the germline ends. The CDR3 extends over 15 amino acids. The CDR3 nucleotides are TGCGCCAGCAGCCAAGGGGCGGGGGGAAGGGAAAAACTGTTTTTT. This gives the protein CASSQGAGGREKLFF.

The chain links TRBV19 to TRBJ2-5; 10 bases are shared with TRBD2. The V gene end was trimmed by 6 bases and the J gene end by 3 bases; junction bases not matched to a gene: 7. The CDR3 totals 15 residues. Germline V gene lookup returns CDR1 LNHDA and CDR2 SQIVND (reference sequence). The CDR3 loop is CASSLSGGIKETQYF. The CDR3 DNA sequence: TGTGCCAGTAGCCTTAGCGGGGGGATTAAAGAGACCCAGTACTTC.